These 23 T cell receptor beta chains originate from one sample sequenced in a study of blood T cell repertoires in COVID-19. Produced via immunoSEQ multiplex PCR; TCRdb's table is partial and in-frame only. The repertoire holds roughly 80,000 clones, with about 91% as singletons. Material: peripheral blood. These receptors all come from a woman of 80 years or more with acute or convalescent COVID-19.

This clone has only one observation. The V call is TRBV30, the J call TRBJ1-1; the D is unclear. Germline loops: CDR1 GTSNPN, CDR2 SVGIG (reference sequence). The V gene lost 1 base and the J gene lost 4 bases, with 13 bases spanning the gap. The CDR3 is 14 amino acids. Here the CDR3 reads CAWSEEREATEAFF. The CDR3, as DNA: TGTGCCTGGAGTGAGGAGAGGGAGGCCACTGAAGCTTTCTTT.

V and J are TRBV9 and TRBJ1-1; D is undetermined. V was cut by 2 bases and J by 4 bases, with 9 bases left in between. CDR1 and CDR2 from the germline V gene are SGDLS and YYNGEE. This CDR3 has 13 residues. CDR3 bases: TGTGCCAGCAGCGTCTCTGGGAGCACTGAAGCTTTCTTT. Its protein product is CASSVSGSTEAFF.

This clone showed up just a few times. The J gene is TRBJ2-3, the V gene TRBV11-3, with a tentative D call TRBD2 (5 bases). The V end lost 6 bases, the J end lost 2 bases, and 12 bases lay between the germline ends. Germline V gives CDR1 SGHNT, CDR2 YENEEA. CDR3 length: 14 residues. The CDR3 sequence is CASSSGLNTDTQYF. In DNA, the CDR3 is TGTGCCAGCAGTTCAGGACTTAACACAGATACGCAGTATTTT.

The V and J genes are TRBV5-4 and TRBJ2-2; TRBD2 aligns across 9 bases. CDR1 is SGHNT, CDR2 YYREEE, per germline (reference sequence). The trim removed 4 bases at V and 3 bases at J, leaving 7 bases unmatched. This CDR3 has 16 amino acids. CDR3 DNA sequence: TGTGCCAGCAGCCCGCGGGGGGGGCGGGACACCGGGGAGCTGTTTTTT. It specifies CASSPRGGRDTGELFF.

This clone was detected only a few times. The J gene is TRBJ1-5, the V gene TRBV6-6; D is perhaps TRBD1 (5 bases). Trimming pared 5 bases from V and 3 bases from J, leaving 14 bases between. Germline lookup yields CDR1 MNHNY and CDR2 SVGAGI (reference sequence). The CDR3 is made up of 15 amino acids. CDR3 bases: TGTGCCAGCAGTGAGCAGGGATCTCACAATCAGCCCCAGCATTTT. Protein product: CASSEQGSHNQPQHF.

This clone is labeled medium-sized. This sequence joins TRBV4-2 and TRBJ1-5; maybe TRBD1 (6 bases). The CDR3 loop spans 16 amino acids. The germline gives CDR1 LGHNA, CDR2 YNFKEQ. V was shortened by 4 bases and J by 6 bases, with 19 bases between the two germline ends. The CDR3 is CASSLDAQGGSQPQHF. The CDR3 coding sequence is TGTGCCAGCAGCCTCGACGCACAGGGCGGAAGTCAGCCCCAGCATTTT.

The chain recombines TRBV25-1 with TRBJ2-2; no clear D. In germline, CDR1 is MGHDK, CDR2 SYGVNS. V was clipped by 8 bases and J by 7 bases, with 20 bases between them. The CDR3 loop spans 15 amino acids. CDR3 in amino acids: CASAPDQVVYGELFF. The DNA for the CDR3 is TGTGCCAGCGCCCCCGACCAGGTGGTGTACGGGGAGCTGTTTTTT.

The rearrangement joins TRBV25-1 to TRBJ2-7; D uncertain. V was shortened by 1 base and J by 6 bases, with 10 bases between the two germline ends. The CDR3 runs 13 residues. Per the germline V gene, CDR1 is MGHDK and CDR2 is SYGVNS. Here the CDR3 DNA reads TGTGCCAGCAGTGAATTTCCTGGCGGCGAGCAGTACTTC. This sequence encodes CASSEFPGGEQYF.

The V and J genes are TRBV7-8 and TRBJ1-3; D perhaps matches TRBD1 (5 bases). The CDR3 runs to 17 residues. Trimming removed 3 bases from V and 4 bases from J, with 19 bases in between. The V gene's germline CDR1 is SGHVS and CDR2 FQNEAQ. CDR3 region: CASSLVGRDYHGNTIYF. CDR3 DNA: TGTGCCAGCAGCTTGGTTGGCAGGGACTATCACGGAAACACCATATATTTT.

The V call is TRBV4-2, the J call TRBJ1-1; D call uncertain. Trimming pared 1 base from V and 10 bases from J, leaving 7 bases between. The CDR3 has 11 amino acids. Per germline, CDR1 LGHNA and CDR2 YNFKEQ. This CDR3 is CASSQGEGAFF. CDR3 DNA sequence: TGTGCCAGCAGCCAAGGGGAGGGAGCTTTCTTT.

This clone was seen only once. The chain couples TRBV19 to TRBJ2-4; D possibly corresponds to TRBD1 (6 bases). This CDR3 region has 15 residues. The germline gives CDR1 LNHDA, CDR2 SQIVND (reference sequence). With 4 bases removed from V and 2 bases from J, the gap between germline ends came to 12 bases. CDR3 region: CASSTGEFPKNIQYF. CDR3 DNA: TGTGCCAGTAGTACAGGGGAGTTCCCCAAAAACATTCAGTACTTC.

The chain combines TRBV19 with TRBJ1-2, with 8 bases matching TRBD1. V trimming: 3 bases; J trimming: 6 bases; junction bases outside the gene matches: 9. Germline loops: CDR1 LNHDA, CDR2 SQIVND (reference sequence). The CDR3 has 15 amino acids. CDR3 nucleotides: TGTGCCAGTAGTATTCCGACAGGGGCGCGGGATGGCTACACCTTC. Encoded protein: CASSIPTGARDGYTF.

The J gene is TRBJ1-6, the V gene TRBV4-1, with 9 bases fitting TRBD1. CDR1 is MGHRA and CDR2 is YSYEKL in the germline V gene. CDR3 length: 14 amino acids. The ends lost 4 bases at V and 10 bases at J; junction bases unmatched: 5. The CDR3 nucleotides are TGCGCCAGCAGCCCTGGGACAGGGAACTCACCCCTCCACTTT. It is translated as CASSPGTGNSPLHF.

V usage is TRBV5-1 and J usage is TRBJ2-5, with TRBD1 as a possible D gene (5 bases). In germline, CDR1 is SGHRS, CDR2 YFSETQ. V lost 2 bases and J 5 bases, leaving 7 bases between the germline ends. This CDR3 contains 12 residues. The DNA for the CDR3 is TGCGCCAGCAGCTTCCCAGGGGAGACCCAGTACTTC. Protein sequence: CASSFPGETQYF.

J is TRBJ2-1 and V is TRBV5-1; 7 positions match TRBD2. There are 16 residues in the CDR3. From germline, CDR1 is SGHRS and CDR2 YFSETQ. Germline trimming cut 4 bases from V and 8 bases from J; bases unmatched to any gene: 15. CDR3 amino acids: CASSPRAGDSGHEQFF. In DNA, the CDR3 is TGCGCCAGCAGCCCCAGGGCGGGAGACTCGGGCCATGAGCAGTTCTTC.

This rearrangement joins TRBV29-1 to TRBJ2-2; no clear D. Trimming removed 5 bases from V and 6 bases from J, with 13 bases in between. CDR1 SQVTM and CDR2 ANQGSEA come from the germline V gene. The CDR3 has 13 residues. Here the CDR3 reads CSVLYLVSGELFF. The CDR3, as DNA: TGCAGCGTTCTCTACTTGGTCTCCGGGGAGCTGTTTTTT.

This sequence joins TRBV2 and TRBJ2-7, with 11 bases matching TRBD2. V lost 6 bases to trimming and J lost 5 bases; unmatched junction nucleotides: 6. Germline CDR1 is SNHLY and CDR2 is FYNNEI. The CDR3 runs to 14 residues. CDR3 sequence: CASRQLAGVNEQYF. For the CDR3, the DNA is TGTGCCAGCAGACAACTAGCGGGAGTTAACGAGCAGTACTTC. The variable domain in full, with the rest retrieved from reference TRBV2 and TRBJ2-7, is EPEVTQTPSHQVTQMGQEVILRCVPISNHLYFYWYRQILGQKVEFLVSFYNNEISEKSEIFDDQFSVERPDGSNFTLKIRSTKLEDSAMYFCASRQLAGVNEQYFGPGTRLTVT.

This clone was seen only a few times. The V and J genes are TRBV14 and TRBJ2-7; D call uncertain. The CDR3 spans 11 residues. Between the trimmed V and J ends, which lost 3 bases and 4 bases, there was a span of 4 bases. Per germline, CDR1 SGHDN and CDR2 FVKESK. The CDR3 nucleotides are TGTGCCAGCAGCCAGCAGTACGAGCAGTACTTC. Translated, it gives CASSQQYEQYF.

V gene TRBV18 combines with J gene TRBJ1-1; D not resolved. Germline CDR1 is KGHSH and CDR2 is LQKENI. The V end lost 4 bases, the J end lost 0 bases, and 18 bases lay between the germline ends. This CDR3 region has 17 residues. CDR3 amino acids: CASSLVVAGGMNTEAFF. The CDR3 DNA is TGTGCCAGCTCACTGGTCGTGGCCGGAGGAATGAACACTGAAGCTTTCTTT.

Only a few counts were recorded for this clone. This chain connects TRBV6-2 or TRBV6-3 to TRBJ1-1; D ambiguous. V was cut by 2 bases and J by 1 base, with 17 bases left in between. Germline assignment: CDR1 MNHEY and CDR2 SVGEGT. The length of the CDR3 is 17 residues. Here the CDR3 DNA reads TGTGCCAGCAGTTACGGGAGCCCTAAGGGATCGAACACTGAAGCTTTCTTT. This encodes CASSYGSPKGSNTEAFF.

The DNA of the CDR3 is TGTGCCAGCAGCTTCGCCCGGAGCTCCTACGAGCAGTACTTC. Its protein product is CASSFARSSYEQYF. The chain employs TRBV7-2 and TRBJ2-7; D call uncertain. Germline CDR1 SGHTA, CDR2 FQGNSA. The ends were cut back, 3 bases at V and 0 bases at J, with 9 bases in the middle. This CDR3 comprises 14 residues. Using reference TRBV7-2 and TRBJ2-7 for the parts outside the CDR3, the full variable domain is GAGVSQSPSNKVTEKGKDVELRCDPISGHTALYWYRQSLGQGLEFLIYFQGNSAPDKSGLPSDRFSAERTGGSVSTLTIQRTQQEDSAVYLCASSFARSSYEQYFGPGTRLTVT.

CDR3: CASSYTRTGMNSPLHF. DNA for the CDR3: TGTGCCAGCAGTTACACCCGGACAGGGATGAATTCACCCCTCCACTTT. This chain links TRBV6-5 with TRBJ1-6, with 8 bases identical to TRBD1. Germline trimming cut 2 bases from V and 7 bases from J; bases unmatched to any gene: 7. Germline-derived CDR1 and CDR2 are MNHEY and SVGAGI. The CDR3 runs to 16 residues.

The gene calls are TRBV5-8 and TRBJ1-1; D remains unclear. CDR1 SGHTS and CDR2 YDEGEE come from the germline V gene. CDR3 length: 14 amino acids. Deletions cut 2 bases from V and 0 bases from J, with 8 bases between. For the CDR3, the DNA is TGTGCCAGCAGCTTCCCTACGGTGAACACTGAAGCTTTCTTT. This encodes CASSFPTVNTEAFF.